What follows are 25 T cell receptor beta chains derived from one specimen sequenced in a study of blood T cell repertoires in COVID-19. The repertoire was sequenced with immunoSEQ multiplex PCR; TCRdb's copy has only in-frame clones and lacks some. This table holds over 200,000 clones, over 80% found once. The sample was peripheral blood. Receptors originate from a human donor in a cohort sampled during active COVID-19.

The V call is TRBV7-2, the J call TRBJ2-7, with D uncertain. The V and J ends lost 0 bases and 2 bases respectively, with 14 bases between them. From germline, CDR1 is SGHTA and CDR2 FQGNSA. The CDR3 contains 16 residues. CDR3 coding DNA: TGTGCCAGCAGCTTAGCGAGTTCCGTAGTGGCCTACGAGCAGTACTTC. This encodes CASSLASSVVAYEQYF.

This clone was counted between two and nine times. The gene calls are TRBV5-6 and TRBJ2-7; 7 bases fit TRBD1. Trimming at V came to 4 bases and at J to 0 bases, leaving 7 bases not matched to a gene. Germline V gives CDR1 SGHDT, CDR2 YYEEEE. The CDR3 extends over 15 amino acids. The CDR3 spells CASSAIDRDSYEQYF. Written as DNA, the CDR3 is TGTGCCAGCAGCGCCATCGACAGGGACTCCTACGAGCAGTACTTC.

The V and J genes are TRBV24-1 and TRBJ2-1; 9 bases match TRBD2. Trimming removed 5 bases from V and 3 bases from J; junction bases left unmatched: 7. CDR3 length: 16 amino acids. CDR1 is KGHDR, CDR2 SFDVKD, per germline. CDR3: CATSAHGTSYYNEQFF. The CDR3 DNA sequence: TGTGCCACCAGTGCGCATGGGACTAGCTACTACAATGAGCAGTTCTTC.

This clone was observed a few times. The chain couples TRBV24-1 to TRBJ2-2; TRBD2 matches 13 bases. This CDR3 has 16 residues. Trimming cost V 7 bases and J 0 bases; bases outside gene matches: 1. CDR1 and CDR2 from the germline V gene are KGHDR and SFDVKD. The CDR3 protein is CATSGLAGANTGELFF. In DNA form, the CDR3 reads TGTGCCACCAGCGGACTAGCGGGAGCGAACACCGGGGAGCTGTTTTTT.

This clone was recorded once. The rearrangement links TRBV30 to TRBJ2-1; D perhaps matches TRBD2 (7 bases). Germline V gene lookup returns CDR1 GTSNPN and CDR2 SVGIG (reference sequence). With 3 bases removed from V and 9 bases from J, the gap between germline ends came to 18 bases. This CDR3 comprises 14 residues. CDR3 amino acids: CAWSRGGSMVEQFF. As DNA, the CDR3 is TGTGCCTGGAGCAGGGGCGGGAGTATGGTTGAGCAGTTCTTC.

The chain is built from TRBV27 and TRBJ2-7; 12 bases match TRBD2. This CDR3 is built from 16 residues. The germline V gene has CDR1 MNHEY and CDR2 SMNVEV (reference sequence). Trimming removed 5 bases from V and 3 bases from J; junction bases left unmatched: 8. CDR3: CASSPTTSGSFYEQYF. DNA for the CDR3: TGTGCCAGCAGTCCAACGACTAGCGGGAGTTTCTACGAGCAGTACTTC.

The chain uses TRBV4-1 and TRBJ2-1; TRBD2 aligns across 7 bases. V lost 2 bases to trimming and J lost 10 bases; unmatched junction nucleotides: 5. Germline values: CDR1 MGHRA, CDR2 YSYEKL. This CDR3 region has 13 residues. The CDR3 loop reads CASSQPSGGEQFF. In DNA form, the CDR3 reads TGCGCCAGCAGCCAACCCTCCGGGGGGGAGCAGTTCTTC.

This chain connects TRBV15 to TRBJ2-7, with 9 bases matching TRBD2. CDR3 length equals 14 residues. Per the germline V gene, CDR1 is LNHNV and CDR2 is YYDKDF (reference sequence). The V segment lost 7 bases and the J segment 4 bases; nucleotides outside the gene matches: 8. CDR3 protein: CATKEREDYYEQYF. The CDR3 DNA is TGTGCCACCAAGGAGCGGGAGGACTATTACGAGCAGTACTTC.

This clone was counted a single time. The chain carries TRBV28 and TRBJ1-6; 8 bases fit TRBD1. Per the germline V gene, CDR1 is MDHEN and CDR2 is SYDVKM. Trimming cost V 5 bases and J 7 bases; bases outside gene matches: 7. The CDR3 sequence is 15 residues long. CDR3 bases: TGTGCCAGCAGTCTGTCGGACAGGGCAAATTCACCCCTCCACTTT. Protein product: CASSLSDRANSPLHF.

V is TRBV11-2 and J is TRBJ2-7, with 10 bases lining up with TRBD2. The germline V gene has CDR1 SGHAT and CDR2 FQNNGV. The ends lost 1 base at V and 7 bases at J; junction bases unmatched: 4. The CDR3 has 14 amino acids. The CDR3 reads CASSLGTSGGEQYF. The CDR3 DNA sequence: TGTGCCAGCAGCTTAGGGACTAGCGGAGGGGAGCAGTACTTC. The full variable domain, its missing parts supplied by reference TRBV11-2 and TRBJ2-7, is EAGVAQSPRYKIIEKRQSVAFWCNPISGHATLYWYQQILGQGPKLLIQFQNNGVVDDSQLPKDRFSAERLKGVDSTLKIQPAKLEDSAVYLCASSLGTSGGEQYFGPGTRLTVT.

This clone was seen only once. The chain recombines TRBV4-2 with TRBJ2-7, with no clear D. The length of the CDR3 is 13 residues. Looked up from germline, CDR1 is LGHNA and CDR2 is YNFKEQ. The germline V and J ends were trimmed by 5 bases and 0 bases, with 8 bases remaining between them. The CDR3 DNA is TGTGCCAGCAGCACGAGCGACTCCTACGAGCAGTACTTC. Amino acids: CASSTSDSYEQYF.

The chain employs TRBV4-3 and TRBJ2-5; 13 bases match TRBD2. The germline V gene encodes CDR1 LGHNA and CDR2 YSLEER. The CDR3 consists of 17 residues. Unmatched junction bases numbered 6, after V lost 0 bases and J lost 5 bases. CDR3: CASSQDQGLAGVETQYF. CDR3 bases: TGCGCCAGCAGCCAAGATCAAGGACTAGCGGGAGTGGAGACCCAGTACTTC.

The chain uses TRBV6-2 or TRBV6-3 and TRBJ1-2, with D unresolved. V was shortened by 5 bases and J by 4 bases, with 8 bases between the two germline ends. The CDR3 loop spans 12 amino acids. Germline V lookup: CDR1 MNHEY, CDR2 SVGEGT. DNA of the CDR3: TGTGCCAGCAGTCGGGTAGGCTATGGCTACACCTTC. It is translated as CASSRVGYGYTF.

The chain employs TRBV7-9 and TRBJ2-2; tentative D call: TRBD2 (5 bases). The length of the CDR3 is 14 residues. CDR1 SEHNR and CDR2 FQNEAQ come from the germline V gene (reference sequence). With 4 bases removed from V and 0 bases from J, the gap between germline ends came to 6 bases. DNA of the CDR3: TGTGCCAGCAGCTCGCGGGCGAACACCGGGGAGCTGTTTTTT. This translates into CASSSRANTGELFF.

The CDR3 DNA reads as TGTGCCTGGAGTGTAGGGGCGGGAGCTGGCGAGCAGTACTTC. Encoded protein: CAWSVGAGAGEQYF. The chain recombines TRBV30 with TRBJ2-7, with 7 bases identical to TRBD2. V lost 0 bases, J lost 6 bases, and 8 bases stayed unmatched. This CDR3 has 14 residues. In germline, CDR1 is GTSNPN, CDR2 SVGIG (reference sequence).

The chain recombines TRBV18 with TRBJ2-7; 7 nucleotides align to TRBD2. CDR3 length: 17 residues. Germline lookup yields CDR1 KGHSH and CDR2 LQKENI. Trimming cost V 4 bases and J 2 bases; bases outside gene matches: 14. The DNA for the CDR3 is TGTGCCAGCTCACGCAAAGTCGACAGCGGGAATCCCTACGAGCAGTACTTC. Its protein product is CASSRKVDSGNPYEQYF.

The CDR3 sequence: CASGKGQGIMEPQHF. CDR3 bases: TGTGCCAGCGGGAAGGGACAGGGGATAATGGAGCCCCAGCATTTT. The chain combines TRBV27 with TRBJ1-5, with TRBD1 identical over 10 bases. This CDR3 comprises 15 residues. CDR1 is MNHEY, CDR2 SMNVEV, per germline (reference sequence). The V segment lost 8 bases and the J segment 8 bases; nucleotides outside the gene matches: 12.

The table lists this clone with a count of one. This sequence joins TRBV7-2 and TRBJ1-5; the D is unclear. The CDR3 loop spans 14 amino acids. V dropped 4 bases and J dropped 0 bases, with 7 bases sitting between them. The germline CDR1 and CDR2 sequences are SGHTA and FQGNSA. The CDR3 loop is CASSSDNSNQPQHF. The CDR3 nucleotides are TGTGCCAGCAGCTCCGACAATAGCAATCAGCCCCAGCATTTT.

The gene calls are TRBV5-1 and TRBJ2-7; 10 bases are a match to TRBD2. CDR1 is SGHRS, CDR2 YFSETQ, per germline. Losses at the gene ends were 1 base for V and 9 bases for J; bases not matched to a gene: 7. The CDR3 covers 14 residues. The CDR3 region has the DNA TGCGCCAGCAGCTTGCGGCTAGCGGGAGTCCCGCAGTACTTC. It encodes CASSLRLAGVPQYF. Full variable domain (remainder filled in from reference TRBV5-1 and TRBJ2-7): KAGVTQTPRYLIKTRGQQVTLSCSPISGHRSVSWYQQTPGQGLQFLFEYFSETQRNKGNFPGRFSGRQFSNSRSEMNVSTLELGDSALYLCASSLRLAGVPQYFGPGTRLTVT.

This clone occurred once. V is TRBV4-3 and J is TRBJ2-7; TRBD2 might be the D (5 bases). This CDR3 is 14 amino acids long. Trimming took off 0 bases at V and 4 bases at J, with 10 bases between the two ends. Germline V gene sequence: CDR1 LGHNA, CDR2 YSLEER. The CDR3 here is CASSQDNGVYEQYF. The CDR3 DNA follows: TGCGCCAGCAGCCAAGATAACGGGGTATACGAGCAGTACTTC.

The V call is TRBV20-1, the J call TRBJ2-7; tentative D call: TRBD1 (6 bases). The CDR3 extends over 11 amino acids. The ends were cut back, 5 bases at V and 1 base at J, with 6 bases in the middle. Germline CDR1 reads DFQATT; CDR2 reads SNEGSKA (reference sequence). This CDR3 reads CSAQGSYEQYF. CDR3 sequence (DNA): TGCAGTGCTCAGGGGTCCTACGAGCAGTACTTC.

V is TRBV19 and J is TRBJ2-7, with 9 bases that match TRBD1. The germline V gene encodes CDR1 LNHDA and CDR2 SQIVND (reference sequence). The CDR3 totals 15 residues. After removal of 5 bases from V and 3 bases from J, the junction contained 8 bases not matched to a gene. The CDR3 sequence: CASSVGQGPSYEQYF. CDR3 sequence (DNA): TGTGCCAGTAGTGTCGGACAGGGGCCTAGCTACGAGCAGTACTTC.

CDR3 coding DNA: TGTGCCTGGAGTACAGGGGCCCACGAGCAGTACTTC. Protein: CAWSTGAHEQYF. The gene calls are TRBV30 and TRBJ2-7, with 7 bases that match TRBD1. Germline V gene data show CDR1 as GTSNPN and CDR2 as SVGIG (reference sequence). V was pared by 2 bases and J by 5 bases, with 3 bases of the junction left unmatched. The CDR3 totals 12 residues.

The gene calls are TRBV30 and TRBJ2-7; 12 bases fit TRBD2. CDR3 size: 13 residues. The V and J ends lost 5 bases and 5 bases, in that order; junction bases with no gene match: 4. Per the germline V gene, CDR1 is GTSNPN and CDR2 is SVGIG (reference sequence). CDR3 sequence (DNA): TGTGCCTGGGCTAGCGGGAGGGTGAACGAGCAGTACTTC. Translating gives CAWASGRVNEQYF.

This clone has a single count. The chain couples TRBV9 to TRBJ1-4; tentative D call: TRBD1 (5 bases). CDR1 SGDLS and CDR2 YYNGEE come from the germline V gene. V lost 1 base and J 8 bases, leaving 9 bases between the germline ends. This CDR3 has 13 residues. CDR3 in DNA: TGTGCCAGCAGCGTAAGGGAGGGGGAAAAACTGTTTTTT. Its protein product is CASSVREGEKLFF.